This is a list of T cell receptor beta chains from one sample in a study of blood T cell repertoires in COVID-19. Repertoires were generated with immunoSEQ multiplex PCR, while TCRdb's copy carries only in-frame clones and drops some. The repertoire holds 210,000 or so clones, with roughly 86% as singletons. Sequencing input: peripheral blood. The receptors come from a woman in her 50s with active or convalescent COVID-19. The CDR3 runs from the conserved cysteine through the conserved F or W. Each record gives: clone size, J gene, V gene, D gene, CDR3 protein, CDR3 DNA. A D gene is named only where the DNA matches it firmly. Where a row states a size, it is once, few, many or the class of an expanded clone; other rows omit it.

>.|TRBJ1-3|TRBV30|TRBD1
CAWTTGTGGGNTIYF
TGTGCCTGGACCACCGGGACAGGGGGCGGAAACACCATATATTTT
>.|TRBJ1-4|TRBV12-3/TRBV12-4|.
CASSLEHEKLFF
TGTGCCAGCAGTTTAGAGCACGAAAAACTGTTTTTT
>few|TRBJ1-1|TRBV9|.
CASSVEFRGPNTEAFF
TGTGCCAGCAGCGTAGAGTTCCGAGGGCCGAACACTGAAGCTTTCTTT
>.|TRBJ1-5|TRBV24-1|.
CATSDLRGGRQPQHF
TGTGCCACCAGTGATTTGCGGGGGGGCCGGCAGCCCCAGCATTTT
>many|TRBJ2-2|TRBV3-1/TRBV3-2|.
CASSQGGDTGELFF
TGTGCCAGCAGCCAAGGCGGGGACACCGGGGAGCTGTTTTTT
>few|TRBJ2-3|TRBV6-1|TRBD1
CASSEDRGHTDTQYF
TGTGCCAGCAGTGAAGACAGGGGCCACACAGATACGCAGTATTTT
>.|TRBJ2-3|TRBV27|TRBD2
CASSSLATGGPKDTQYF
TGTGCCAGCAGTTCCCTAGCAACGGGAGGGCCGAAAGATACGCAGTATTTT
>.|TRBJ2-7|TRBV6-5|.
CASSYARGHEQYF
TGTGCCAGCAGTTACGCCCGAGGGCACGAGCAGTACTTC
>few|TRBJ1-2|TRBV6-5|.
CASRDSGGASGYTF
TGTGCCAGCAGAGACTCGGGGGGGGCCTCTGGCTACACCTTC
>.|TRBJ1-2|TRBV2|TRBD1
CASTSAGQGPYGYTF
TGTGCCAGCACTTCAGCGGGACAGGGACCCTATGGCTACACCTTC
>.|TRBJ1-4|TRBV7-9|.
CASSEYGRVSTNEKLFF
TGTGCCAGCAGCGAGTACGGGAGGGTCTCAACTAATGAAAAACTGTTTTTT
>once|TRBJ2-2|TRBV5-1|TRBD2
CASSWGLAGSANTGELFF
TGCGCCAGCAGCTGGGGACTAGCGGGGAGTGCGAACACCGGGGAGCTGTTTTTT
>.|TRBJ2-7|TRBV19|TRBD1
CASIQNPGQGSDEQYF
TGTGCCAGTATCCAAAATCCGGGACAGGGATCCGACGAGCAGTACTTC
>few|TRBJ1-2|TRBV18|TRBD1
CASSPGTGGDYGYTF
TGTGCCAGCTCACCCGGGACAGGGGGCGACTATGGCTACACCTTC
>.|TRBJ1-1|TRBV27|.
CASIGAGLNTEAFF
TGTGCCAGCATTGGGGCAGGGCTGAACACTGAAGCTTTCTTT
>.|TRBJ1-5|TRBV6-1|TRBD1
CASSAWDSSGSNQPQHF
TGTGCCAGCAGTGCCTGGGACAGTAGTGGAAGCAATCAGCCCCAGCATTTT
>.|TRBJ1-1|TRBV19|TRBD1
CASSTRQGAGEAFF
TGTGCCAGTAGTACGCGACAGGGGGCAGGTGAAGCTTTCTTT
>.|TRBJ2-2|TRBV25-1|TRBD2
CASSELGSSGRTGELFF
TGTGCCAGCAGTGAATTAGGGTCTAGCGGGAGAACCGGGGAGCTGTTTTTT
>.|TRBJ1-1|TRBV10-1|.
CASSERRGTEAFF
TGCGCCAGCAGTGAGAGAAGGGGCACTGAAGCTTTCTTT
>.|TRBJ1-1|TRBV11-2|TRBD1
CASSLGFRTGGDTEAFF
TGTGCCAGCAGCTTAGGGTTTCGGACAGGGGGGGACACTGAAGCTTTCTTT
>.|TRBJ1-5|TRBV6-5|TRBD1
CASSSTGDQPQHF
TGTGCCAGCAGTTCGACAGGGGATCAGCCCCAGCATTTT
>.|TRBJ1-1|TRBV18|.
CASSPLGDTEAFF
TGTGCCAGCTCACCACTCGGGGACACTGAAGCTTTCTTT
>.|TRBJ2-2|TRBV5-1|.
CASSLAVDWNTGELFF
TGCGCCAGCAGCTTGGCTGTAGACTGGAACACCGGGGAGCTGTTTTTT
>once|TRBJ2-7|TRBV5-4|TRBD2
CASSARAGDYEQYF
TGTGCCAGCAGTGCTAGGGCGGGGGACTACGAGCAGTACTTC
>.|TRBJ2-7|TRBV9|TRBD1
CASSVAGQGANEQYF
TGTGCCAGCAGCGTGGCCGGACAGGGGGCCAACGAGCAGTACTTC
>few|TRBJ1-3|TRBV5-6|.
CASSRGAGWGPSGNTIYF
TGTGCCAGCAGCCGGGGGGCCGGTTGGGGCCCCTCTGGAAACACCATATATTTT
>.|TRBJ1-6|TRBV5-6|.
CASSLEGRGGSSPLHF
TGTGCCAGCAGCTTGGAAGGACGCGGAGGAAGTTCACCCCTCCACTTT
>.|TRBJ1-4|TRBV5-1|.
CASGETGLTNEKLFF
TGCGCCAGCGGAGAGACAGGCCTTACGAATGAAAAACTGTTTTTT
>.|TRBJ1-3|TRBV6-5|.
CASRSAGGPGNTIYF
TGTGCCAGCAGGAGCGCCGGGGGTCCTGGAAACACCATATATTTT
>.|TRBJ1-4|TRBV24-1|TRBD1
CATSDPGQGGEKLFF
TGTGCCACCAGTGATCCGGGACAGGGAGGTGAAAAACTGTTTTTT
>.|TRBJ1-1|TRBV7-8|TRBD1
CASSLLTGGMNTEAFF
TGTGCCAGCAGCTTACTAACAGGGGGAATGAACACTGAAGCTTTCTTT
>.|TRBJ2-5|TRBV5-1|TRBD1
CASSLTGTGQETQYF
TGCGCCAGCAGTTTGACCGGGACAGGGCAAGAGACCCAGTACTTC
>.|TRBJ1-5|TRBV7-2|TRBD1
CASSLVGQGARGQPQHF
TGTGCCAGCAGCTTAGTGGGACAGGGGGCGCGGGGTCAGCCCCAGCATTTT
>few|TRBJ2-4|TRBV2|TRBD1
CASSEEGAGLAKNIQYF
TGTGCCAGCAGTGAAGAGGGGGCCGGCCTAGCCAAAAACATTCAGTACTTC
>.|TRBJ2-1|TRBV18|TRBD2
CASSPASASGWGNEQFF
TGTGCCAGCTCCCCCGCGTCCGCTAGCGGGTGGGGGAATGAGCAGTTCTTC
>once|TRBJ2-1|TRBV5-1|TRBD2
CASRPGTISSYNEQFF
TGCGCCAGCAGACCTGGGACTATCAGCTCCTACAATGAGCAGTTCTTC
>.|TRBJ1-5|TRBV15|TRBD1
CATSRDPGTGGQPQHF
TGTGCCACCAGCAGAGATCCAGGGACAGGGGGACAGCCCCAGCATTTT
>.|TRBJ1-5|TRBV24-1|.
CATSSEGPQHF
TGTGCCACCTCGAGTGAGGGGCCCCAGCATTTT
>.|TRBJ1-3|TRBV6-5|.
CASSPVLSGNTIYF
TGTGCCAGCAGCCCAGTCCTCTCTGGAAACACCATATATTTT
>.|TRBJ1-6|TRBV6-5|.
CASRGGISSPLHF
TGTGCCAGCAGGGGGGGGATTAGTTCACCCCTCCACTTT
>once|TRBJ1-1|TRBV18|.
CASSGQGNTEAFF
TGTGCCAGCTCAGGGCAGGGGAACACTGAAGCTTTCTTT